The table lists the clone carrying this TCR beta chain with many counts. Antigen: not known. In TCRdb, the reads were re-called with MiXCR into one record per CDR3 protein. The table records about 130,000 distinct CDR3 sequences, less than 9.5% of them present only once. The data were obtained in a study of T cell repertoires in cytomegalovirus infection. In the study overall: CMV infection plus the matching HLA type was flagged by public TCR beta signatures. Broader study findings: Clonotypes of TCR beta that were HLA-C-restricted and CMV-specific dominated the ex vivo response. Individuals carrying CMV plus the relevant HLA were identified by cumulative frequency of public TCR beta families.

The V end was cut by 4 bases, the J end by 0 bases, with 9 bases between. The CDR3 is 14 residues long. Germline-derived CDR1 and CDR2 are SGHRS and YFSETQ. The sample comprised PBMCs. The TCR originated in a human donor in good health (CMV status not recorded). Some clones in this sample may be carry-over from other donors' samples. The chain combines TRBV5-1 with TRBJ2-3, with D possibly being TRBD1 (5 bases). CDR3 DNA: TGCGCCAGCAGCGAAGGGGTTAGCACAGATACGCAGTATTTT. Translating gives CASSEGVSTDTQYF.